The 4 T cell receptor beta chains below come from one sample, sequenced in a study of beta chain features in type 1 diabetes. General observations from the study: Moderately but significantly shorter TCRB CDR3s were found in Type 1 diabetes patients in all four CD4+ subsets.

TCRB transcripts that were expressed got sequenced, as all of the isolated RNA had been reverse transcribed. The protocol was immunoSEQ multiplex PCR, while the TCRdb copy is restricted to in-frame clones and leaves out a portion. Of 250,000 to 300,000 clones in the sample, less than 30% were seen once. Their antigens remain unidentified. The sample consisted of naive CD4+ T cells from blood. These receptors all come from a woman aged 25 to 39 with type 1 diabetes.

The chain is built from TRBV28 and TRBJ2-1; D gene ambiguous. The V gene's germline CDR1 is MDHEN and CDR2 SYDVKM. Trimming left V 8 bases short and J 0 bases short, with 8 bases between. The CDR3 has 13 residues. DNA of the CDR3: TGTGCCAGCGGCGGTTTCTCCTACAATGAGCAGTTCTTC. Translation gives CASGGFSYNEQFF.

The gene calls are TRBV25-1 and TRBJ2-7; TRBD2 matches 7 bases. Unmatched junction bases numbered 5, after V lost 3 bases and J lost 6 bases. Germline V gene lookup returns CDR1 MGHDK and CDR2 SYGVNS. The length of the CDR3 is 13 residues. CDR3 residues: CASSDNPSGEQYF. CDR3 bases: TGTGCCAGCAGTGACAACCCTAGCGGCGAGCAGTACTTC.

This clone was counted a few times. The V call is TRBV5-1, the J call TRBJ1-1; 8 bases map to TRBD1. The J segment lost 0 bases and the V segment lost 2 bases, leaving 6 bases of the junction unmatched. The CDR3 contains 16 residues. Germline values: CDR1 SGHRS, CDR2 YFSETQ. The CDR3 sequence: CASSLIPDRVNTEAFF. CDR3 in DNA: TGCGCCAGCAGCTTAATCCCGGACAGGGTGAACACTGAAGCTTTCTTT.

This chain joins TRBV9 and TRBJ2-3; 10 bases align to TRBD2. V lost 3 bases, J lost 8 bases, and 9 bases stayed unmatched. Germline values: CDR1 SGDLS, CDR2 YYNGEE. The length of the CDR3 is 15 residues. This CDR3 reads CASSGRTSGPGTQYF. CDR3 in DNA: TGTGCCAGCAGCGGACGGACTAGCGGTCCCGGTACGCAGTATTTT.